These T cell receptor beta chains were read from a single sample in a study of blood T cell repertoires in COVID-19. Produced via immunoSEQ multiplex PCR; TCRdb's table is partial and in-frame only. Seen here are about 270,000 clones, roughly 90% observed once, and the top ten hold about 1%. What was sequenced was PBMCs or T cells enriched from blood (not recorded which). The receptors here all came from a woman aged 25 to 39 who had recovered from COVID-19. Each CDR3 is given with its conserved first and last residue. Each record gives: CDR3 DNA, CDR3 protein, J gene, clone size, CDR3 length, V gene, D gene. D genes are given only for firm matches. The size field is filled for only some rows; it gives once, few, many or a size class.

cdr3_nt: TGTGCCAGTAGTAACCACAGGGGCCTAAATCAGCCCCAGCATTTT
cdr3_aa: CASSNHRGLNQPQHF
j_call: TRBJ1-5
clone_size: .
cdr3_length: 15
v_call: TRBV19
d_call: TRBD1

cdr3_nt: TGTGCCAGCAGCGTAGAGGGACAGGGAATCATTTCGGGTGAAAAACTGTTTTTT
cdr3_aa: CASSVEGQGIISGEKLFF
j_call: TRBJ1-4
clone_size: .
cdr3_length: 18
v_call: TRBV9
d_call: TRBD1

cdr3_nt: TGTGCCAGTAGTCCCCCAGGGGGCGATAATTCACCCCTCCACTTT
cdr3_aa: CASSPPGGDNSPLHF
j_call: TRBJ1-6
clone_size: .
cdr3_length: 15
v_call: TRBV19
d_call: TRBD1

cdr3_nt: TGTGCCAGCAGTTTTAGAGGCACTGAAGCTTTCTTT
cdr3_aa: CASSFRGTEAFF
j_call: TRBJ1-1
clone_size: .
cdr3_length: 12
v_call: TRBV27
d_call: .

cdr3_nt: TGTGCCTGGACCGCTGGGCTAGCGGGGGGGCAACGTCCCGGGGAGCTGTTTTTT
cdr3_aa: CAWTAGLAGGQRPGELFF
j_call: TRBJ2-2
clone_size: .
cdr3_length: 18
v_call: TRBV30
d_call: TRBD2

cdr3_nt: TGTGCCAGCAGCTTCGGTAATTCACCCCTCCACTTT
cdr3_aa: CASSFGNSPLHF
j_call: TRBJ1-6
clone_size: .
cdr3_length: 12
v_call: TRBV7-9
d_call: .

cdr3_nt: TGTGCCAGCAGAGTCAGAACGGGACTCCCGGCCTACGAGCAGTACTTC
cdr3_aa: CASRVRTGLPAYEQYF
j_call: TRBJ2-7
clone_size: .
cdr3_length: 16
v_call: TRBV28
d_call: .

cdr3_nt: TGTGCCAGCAGTTTATCGCGTACCTACGAGCAGTACTTC
cdr3_aa: CASSLSRTYEQYF
j_call: TRBJ2-7
clone_size: .
cdr3_length: 13
v_call: TRBV27
d_call: .

cdr3_nt: TGCGCCAGCAGCTGGAGGGATCGGACAGGGAATGGAGAGACCCAGTACTTC
cdr3_aa: CASSWRDRTGNGETQYF
j_call: TRBJ2-5
clone_size: .
cdr3_length: 17
v_call: TRBV5-1
d_call: TRBD1

cdr3_nt: TGTGCCAGTAGTATATGGGACAGCTCCTACGAGCAGTACTTC
cdr3_aa: CASSIWDSSYEQYF
j_call: TRBJ2-7
clone_size: .
cdr3_length: 14
v_call: TRBV19
d_call: TRBD1

cdr3_nt: TGTGCTAGTGGTCCCGGGACAGGGGATATCTATGGCTACACCTTC
cdr3_aa: CASGPGTGDIYGYTF
j_call: TRBJ1-2
clone_size: .
cdr3_length: 15
v_call: TRBV12-5
d_call: TRBD1

cdr3_nt: TGTGCCAGCAGTTCGACAGGGGTAGGGAACACTGAAGCTTTCTTT
cdr3_aa: CASSSTGVGNTEAFF
j_call: TRBJ1-1
clone_size: .
cdr3_length: 15
v_call: TRBV2
d_call: TRBD1

cdr3_nt: TGTGCCATCAGTGGCGTGTCAAACACTGAAGCTTTCTTT
cdr3_aa: CAISGVSNTEAFF
j_call: TRBJ1-1
clone_size: .
cdr3_length: 13
v_call: TRBV10-3
d_call: .

cdr3_nt: TGTGCCAGCAGCTCATACCCCGGGACAGGGCTTTATAGCAATCAGCCCCAGCATTTT
cdr3_aa: CASSSYPGTGLYSNQPQHF
j_call: TRBJ1-5
clone_size: .
cdr3_length: 19
v_call: TRBV5-8
d_call: TRBD1

cdr3_nt: TGTGCCAGCAACCCGCTAGGGAGGTCCTACGAGCAGTACTTC
cdr3_aa: CASNPLGRSYEQYF
j_call: TRBJ2-7
clone_size: .
cdr3_length: 14
v_call: TRBV14
d_call: .

cdr3_nt: TGTGCCAGCAGTCCGCGATTGGAGGGGTCGGACCTCCACTTT
cdr3_aa: CASSPRLEGSDLHF
j_call: TRBJ1-6
clone_size: .
cdr3_length: 14
v_call: TRBV6-5
d_call: .

cdr3_nt: TGTGCCAGCAGCTTAGGCGGAAAGACCCAGTACTTC
cdr3_aa: CASSLGGKTQYF
j_call: TRBJ2-5
clone_size: .
cdr3_length: 12
v_call: TRBV7-9
d_call: .

cdr3_nt: TGCGCCAGCAGCCAGGCGGACAGGGGCCAAGAGACCCAGTACTTC
cdr3_aa: CASSQADRGQETQYF
j_call: TRBJ2-5
clone_size: .
cdr3_length: 15
v_call: TRBV4-1
d_call: TRBD1

cdr3_nt: TGTGCCAGCAGTTTAACCGGGTACGAGCAGTACTTC
cdr3_aa: CASSLTGYEQYF
j_call: TRBJ2-7
clone_size: .
cdr3_length: 12
v_call: TRBV12-3/TRBV12-4
d_call: .

cdr3_nt: TGTGCCAGCAGCGTTACAGGTGGTAGAAATTCACCCCTCCACTTT
cdr3_aa: CASSVTGGRNSPLHF
j_call: TRBJ1-6
clone_size: .
cdr3_length: 15
v_call: TRBV7-3
d_call: .

cdr3_nt: TGTGCCAGCAGCGTAGCCGACAGGGGATTAACTGAAGCTTTCTTT
cdr3_aa: CASSVADRGLTEAFF
j_call: TRBJ1-1
clone_size: .
cdr3_length: 15
v_call: TRBV9
d_call: TRBD1

cdr3_nt: TGTGCCAGCAGTTTAGTAGACCACGGGAGCACAGATACGCAGTATTTT
cdr3_aa: CASSLVDHGSTDTQYF
j_call: TRBJ2-3
clone_size: .
cdr3_length: 16
v_call: TRBV27
d_call: .

cdr3_nt: TGTGCCTGGAGTACAGGTCGCACAGATACGCAGTATTTT
cdr3_aa: CAWSTGRTDTQYF
j_call: TRBJ2-3
clone_size: .
cdr3_length: 13
v_call: TRBV30
d_call: .

cdr3_nt: TGTGCCAGCGGATCCGCGGGACTACCCTCCTACGAGCAGTACTTC
cdr3_aa: CASGSAGLPSYEQYF
j_call: TRBJ2-7
clone_size: .
cdr3_length: 15
v_call: TRBV28
d_call: TRBD2

cdr3_nt: TGTGCCATCTTATCCCGGGTTAACTACACCTTC
cdr3_aa: CAILSRVNYTF
j_call: TRBJ1-2
clone_size: .
cdr3_length: 11
v_call: TRBV10-3
d_call: .

cdr3_nt: TGTGCCAGCCGGGACAGGGGAAATCAGCCCCAGCATTTT
cdr3_aa: CASRDRGNQPQHF
j_call: TRBJ1-5
clone_size: .
cdr3_length: 13
v_call: TRBV18
d_call: TRBD1

cdr3_nt: TGTGCCAGCAGGGAAAGGGCAGGGAATGAGCAGTTCTTC
cdr3_aa: CASRERAGNEQFF
j_call: TRBJ2-1
clone_size: .
cdr3_length: 13
v_call: TRBV2
d_call: .

cdr3_nt: TGTGCCAGCAATCTAATATGGAGGACAGATACGCAGTATTTT
cdr3_aa: CASNLIWRTDTQYF
j_call: TRBJ2-3
clone_size: few
cdr3_length: 14
v_call: TRBV6-6
d_call: .

cdr3_nt: TGTGCCAGCAGCACCGACAGGGACACAGATACGCAGTATTTT
cdr3_aa: CASSTDRDTDTQYF
j_call: TRBJ2-3
clone_size: .
cdr3_length: 14
v_call: TRBV13
d_call: TRBD1

cdr3_nt: TGTGCCAGCTCACCTCGGACTAGCGGGGGGGCCAATTTTGCGAATGAGCAGTTCTTC
cdr3_aa: CASSPRTSGGANFANEQFF
j_call: TRBJ2-1
clone_size: .
cdr3_length: 19
v_call: TRBV18
d_call: TRBD2

cdr3_nt: TGTGCCAGCAGTTACTTCCTAGCGGGGGGGCTCAATGAGCAGTTCTTC
cdr3_aa: CASSYFLAGGLNEQFF
j_call: TRBJ2-1
clone_size: .
cdr3_length: 16
v_call: TRBV6-2/TRBV6-3
d_call: TRBD2

cdr3_nt: TGTGCCAGCAGTTTAGTAGCGGCCCAAGAGACCCAGTACTTC
cdr3_aa: CASSLVAAQETQYF
j_call: TRBJ2-5
clone_size: .
cdr3_length: 14
v_call: TRBV27
d_call: .

cdr3_nt: TGTGCCAGCAGTCCAGGGGTGATCAATCAGCCCCAGCATTTT
cdr3_aa: CASSPGVINQPQHF
j_call: TRBJ1-5
clone_size: .
cdr3_length: 14
v_call: TRBV28
d_call: .

cdr3_nt: TGTGCCAGCAGTTTTCTCGCGGGCTTACAGATGGGAAATGAGCAGTTCTTC
cdr3_aa: CASSFLAGLQMGNEQFF
j_call: TRBJ2-1
clone_size: .
cdr3_length: 17
v_call: TRBV28
d_call: .